The 18 T cell receptor beta chains given below trace back to one sample, sequenced in a study of cytomegalovirus exposure and HLA in healthy donors. Sequencing used immunoSEQ multiplex PCR; TCRdb keeps in-frame clones, though not all of them. The sample consists of hundreds of thousands of clones, more than 80% of them appearing once. Sequencing was performed on PBMCs. These receptors were obtained from a woman between 18 and 30 years old in good health and CMV-seronegative.

The rearrangement links TRBV5-1 to TRBJ1-1; 10 nucleotides line up with TRBD1. V shed 5 bases, J shed 1 base, and the junction held 5 bases outside the gene matches. The germline V gene has CDR1 SGHRS and CDR2 YFSETQ. The CDR3 extends over 15 amino acids. The CDR3 region is CASSDRGQRNTEAFF. The CDR3 nucleotides are TGCGCCAGCAGTGACAGGGGGCAACGGAACACTGAAGCTTTCTTT.

V is TRBV28 and J is TRBJ2-7, with 9 nucleotides matching TRBD2. J lost 2 bases, V lost 6 bases, and 11 bases had no gene match. The V gene's germline CDR1 is MDHEN and CDR2 SYDVKM. There are 16 residues in the CDR3. CDR3 sequence reads: CASRDHKREVPYEQYF. CDR3 sequence (DNA): TGTGCCAGCAGGGACCATAAGCGGGAGGTTCCCTACGAGCAGTACTTC.

In its sample, this clone was seen once. The J gene is TRBJ2-7, the V gene TRBV5-1, with 7 bases identical to TRBD1. The ends lost 4 bases at V and 2 bases at J; junction bases unmatched: 12. This CDR3 has 16 amino acids. CDR1 SGHRS and CDR2 YFSETQ come from the germline V gene. The CDR3 reads CASSLVPGQITYEQYF. CDR3 bases: TGCGCCAGCAGCCTCGTTCCGGGACAGATAACCTACGAGCAGTACTTC.

The V gene is TRBV7-8, the J gene TRBJ2-1; 11 nucleotides agree with TRBD2. V lost 2 bases, J lost 6 bases, and 18 bases stayed unmatched. This CDR3 spans 20 amino acids. Germline loops: CDR1 SGHVS, CDR2 FQNEAQ. The CDR3, as DNA: TGTGCCAGCAGCTTACCCATGACTAGCGGGACCACCCCGGTGTTCAATGAGCAGTTCTTC. It codes for CASSLPMTSGTTPVFNEQFF. Complete variable domain (other parts from reference TRBV7-8 and TRBJ2-1): GAGVSQSPRYKVAKRGQDVALRCDPISGHVSLFWYQQALGQGPEFLTYFQNEAQLDKSGLPSDRFFAERPEGSVSTLKIQRTQQEDSAVYLCASSLPMTSGTTPVFNEQFFGPGTRLTVL.

The chain combines TRBV11-3 with TRBJ2-1, with 13 bases fitting TRBD2. Germline values: CDR1 SGHNT, CDR2 YENEEA. The CDR3 sequence is 17 residues long. The ends lost 5 bases at V and 8 bases at J; junction bases unmatched: 12. CDR3 region: CASSPRDGLAGVDEQFF. The CDR3 nucleotides are TGTGCCAGCAGCCCGAGGGATGGACTAGCGGGAGTGGATGAGCAGTTCTTC.

CDR3 DNA sequence: TGTGCCTGGACCCAACTCGGCGGGGGGGCAGATACGCAGTATTTT. It codes for CAWTQLGGGADTQYF. The V and J genes are TRBV30 and TRBJ2-3; 9 nucleotides align to TRBD2. There are 15 residues in the CDR3. J lost 4 bases, V lost 4 bases, and 9 bases had no gene match. From germline, CDR1 is GTSNPN and CDR2 SVGIG (reference sequence).

The chain carries TRBV28 and TRBJ2-7, with TRBD2 matching 7 bases. Per germline, CDR1 MDHEN and CDR2 SYDVKM. The CDR3 is 12 residues long. J gave up 6 bases and V 7 bases, and 6 bases lay outside the gene matches. The CDR3 sequence: CASTGGSGEQYF. CDR3 nucleotide sequence: TGTGCCAGCACCGGCGGGAGTGGCGAGCAGTACTTC.

In this sample, this clone turned up a few times. This chain connects TRBV27 to TRBJ2-7; D is ambiguous. The CDR3 extends over 12 amino acids. V was pared by 7 bases and J by 2 bases, with 9 bases between. Germline-derived CDR1 and CDR2 are MNHEY and SMNVEV (reference sequence). CDR3 bases: TGTGCCAGCATGGCGGATACCTACGAGCAGTACTTC. Protein product: CASMADTYEQYF.

In this sample, this clone turned up a few times. The chain couples TRBV6-4 to TRBJ2-3; perhaps TRBD2 as D (6 bases). The CDR3 length is 14 residues. Trimming cost V 6 bases and J 2 bases, with 12 bases left between them. Germline V gene sequence: CDR1 MRHNA, CDR2 SNTAGT. The CDR3 reads CASSRDFPTDTQYF. The CDR3 DNA is TGTGCCAGCAGCCGGGACTTTCCCACAGATACGCAGTATTTT.

The CDR3 sequence: CASSFLTMNTEAFF. The CDR3 nucleotides are TGTGCCAGCAGCTTCCTGACAATGAACACTGAAGCTTTCTTT. V is TRBV5-6 and J is TRBJ1-1; no firm D call. The CDR3 sequence is 14 residues long. Germline CDR1 reads SGHDT; CDR2 reads YYEEEE. The V end lost 2 bases, the J end lost 0 bases, and 8 bases lay between the germline ends.

The V gene is TRBV27, the J gene TRBJ2-1, with 7 bases that match TRBD2. Trimming cost V 6 bases and J 3 bases; bases outside gene matches: 5. This CDR3 contains 14 residues. Germline values: CDR1 MNHEY, CDR2 SMNVEV (reference sequence). CDR3 DNA: TGTGCCAGCAGGGTGGGAGGGAACTACAATGAGCAGTTCTTC. Protein sequence: CASRVGGNYNEQFF.

The rearrangement joins TRBV28 to TRBJ1-1, with a possible D match to TRBD1 (5 bases). This CDR3 has 15 amino acids. Looked up from germline, CDR1 is MDHEN and CDR2 is SYDVKM. V dropped 5 bases and J dropped 4 bases, with 17 bases sitting between them. CDR3 loop: CASSPGRLGGTEAFF. DNA of the CDR3: TGTGCCAGCAGTCCGGGACGTCTGGGAGGCACTGAAGCTTTCTTT.

The genes are TRBV7-2 and TRBJ1-2; 8 nucleotides match TRBD1. The ends lost 5 bases at V and 6 bases at J; junction bases unmatched: 11. Germline V gene lookup returns CDR1 SGHTA and CDR2 FQGNSA. The CDR3 consists of 15 residues. CDR3 nucleotide sequence: TGTGCCAGCAGCCCCCTCGGACAGGGACTGCATGGCTACACCTTC. Its translation: CASSPLGQGLHGYTF.

This chain uses TRBV7-3 with TRBJ2-1, with 9 bases matching TRBD2. Germline CDR1 is SGHTA and CDR2 is FQGTGA. The length of the CDR3 is 17 residues. The junction had 9 bases not matched to a gene; V was cut back by 1 base and J by 5 bases. CDR3 amino acids: CASSLRGLAGPNNEQFF. CDR3 DNA sequence: TGTGCCAGCAGCTTAAGGGGGCTAGCGGGACCTAACAATGAGCAGTTCTTC.

The chain employs TRBV2 and TRBJ2-2; 10 nucleotides line up with TRBD2. V trimming: 6 bases; J trimming: 5 bases; junction bases outside the gene matches: 3. Germline CDR1 and CDR2: SNHLY and FYNNEI. The CDR3 runs 14 residues. CDR3 DNA sequence: TGTGCCAGCAGGAGCGGGGGGGTGACCGGGGAGCTGTTTTTT. Translation: CASRSGGVTGELFF.

The rearrangement uses TRBV7-9 and TRBJ1-4, with D uncertain. Trimming took 0 bases from V and 3 from J, leaving 8 bases between them. The CDR3 contains 15 residues. In germline, CDR1 is SEHNR, CDR2 FQNEAQ (reference sequence). The chain's CDR3 is CASSLAPEPNEKLFF. In DNA, the CDR3 is TGTGCCAGCAGCTTAGCGCCAGAACCTAATGAAAAACTGTTTTTT.

The chain employs TRBV9 and TRBJ2-1, with TRBD2 as a possible D gene (5 bases). Trimming stripped 0 bases from V and 4 bases from J, with 11 bases between. The germline V gene has CDR1 SGDLS and CDR2 YYNGEE. This CDR3 is 15 amino acids long. The CDR3 reads CASSVDPSGYNEQFF. The CDR3 region has the DNA TGTGCCAGCAGCGTAGATCCCTCGGGGTACAATGAGCAGTTCTTC.

This chain links TRBV5-4 with TRBJ2-2; D remains ambiguous. The CDR3 loop spans 13 amino acids. CDR1 is SGHNT, CDR2 YYREEE, per germline (reference sequence). V gave up 6 bases and J gave up 6 bases, with 12 bases separating them. CDR3 region: CASTFYGSGELFF. In nucleotides, the CDR3 is TGTGCCAGCACCTTCTACGGGTCCGGGGAGCTGTTTTTT. The full variable domain, rest sourced from reference TRBV5-4 and TRBJ2-2, is ETGVTQSPTHLIKTRGQQVTLRCSSQSGHNTVSWYQQALGQGPQFIFQYYREEENGRGNFPPRFSGLQFPNYSSELNVNALELDDSALYLCASTFYGSGELFFGEGSRLTVL.